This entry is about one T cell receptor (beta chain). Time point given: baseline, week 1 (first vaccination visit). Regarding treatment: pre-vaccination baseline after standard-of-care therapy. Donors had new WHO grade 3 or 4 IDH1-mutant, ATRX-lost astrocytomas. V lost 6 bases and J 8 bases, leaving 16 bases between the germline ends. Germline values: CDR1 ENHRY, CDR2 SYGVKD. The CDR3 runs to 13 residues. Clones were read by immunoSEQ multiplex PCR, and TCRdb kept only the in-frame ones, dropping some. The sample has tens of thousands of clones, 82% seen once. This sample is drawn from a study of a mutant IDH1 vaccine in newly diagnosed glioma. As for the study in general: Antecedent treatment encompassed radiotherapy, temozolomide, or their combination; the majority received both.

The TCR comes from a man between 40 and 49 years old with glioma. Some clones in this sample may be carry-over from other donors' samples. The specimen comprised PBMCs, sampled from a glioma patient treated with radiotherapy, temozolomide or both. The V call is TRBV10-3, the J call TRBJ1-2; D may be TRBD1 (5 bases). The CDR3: CAISYRGSGGYTF. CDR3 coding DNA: TGTGCCATCAGCTACAGAGGATCAGGGGGCTACACCTTC.